One sample yielded the 30 T cell receptor beta chains listed below, sequenced in a study of blood T cell repertoires in COVID-19. Here immunoSEQ multiplex PCR was the method, and the copy in TCRdb shows in-frame clones only, minus some. The table includes about 170,000 clones, 79% detected once. The sequencing sample was made of PBMCs or T cells enriched from blood (not recorded which). These receptors came from an older woman in a cohort exposed to, infected with or recovered from COVID-19 (not recorded which).

The V and J genes are TRBV28 and TRBJ2-1; D is perhaps TRBD1 (5 bases). Trimming took 3 bases from V and 8 from J, leaving 20 bases between them. The germline V gene encodes CDR1 MDHEN and CDR2 SYDVKM. The CDR3 extends over 16 amino acids. The CDR3 nucleotides are TGTGCCAGCAGTTTCCTCCCCCTCCAGGGTAGGGATGAGCAGTTCTTC. This codes for CASSFLPLQGRDEQFF.

This sequence joins TRBV5-1 and TRBJ1-2; D gene unclear. This CDR3 is 14 amino acids long. Trimming shortened V by 1 base and J by 2 bases, and 9 bases separated the two germline ends. CDR1 is SGHRS and CDR2 is YFSETQ in the germline V gene. In DNA, the CDR3 is TGCGCCAGCAGCTTGATAACACAGAACTATGGCTACACCTTC. Amino acids: CASSLITQNYGYTF.

Note on this clone: This sample includes further DNA sequences coding for the same CDR3. The chain joins TRBV18 to TRBJ2-7, with D possibly being TRBD1 (6 bases). CDR1 and CDR2 from the germline V gene are KGHSH and LQKENI. The CDR3 covers 14 residues. The V and J ends lost 0 bases and 2 bases respectively, with 8 bases between them. The CDR3 nucleotides read TGTGCCAGCTCACCACCGACAGGAGCCTACGAGCAGTACTTC. Amino acid sequence: CASSPPTGAYEQYF.

About this clone: Other DNA variants within this sample encode the same CDR3. The chain links TRBV2 to TRBJ1-4, with 7 bases matching TRBD1. V lost 4 bases, J lost 3 bases, and 2 bases stayed unmatched. The CDR3 contains 14 residues. Germline V lookup: CDR1 SNHLY, CDR2 FYNNEI. The CDR3 reads CASSGQGANEKLFF. Written as DNA, the CDR3 is TGTGCCAGCAGTGGACAGGGTGCTAATGAAAAACTGTTTTTT.

This clone was recorded only once. J is TRBJ2-3 and V is TRBV6-2 or TRBV6-3; D not certain. The germline V and J ends were trimmed by 4 bases and 4 bases, with 6 bases remaining between them. CDR1 is MNHEY, CDR2 SVGEGT, per germline. The CDR3 consists of 12 residues. The CDR3 is CASSSRSDTQYF. In DNA form, the CDR3 reads TGTGCCAGCAGTTCGAGGTCAGATACGCAGTATTTT.

This clone has only a few counts. V and J are TRBV18 and TRBJ2-2; D is possibly TRBD1 (6 bases). Germline V gives CDR1 KGHSH, CDR2 LQKENI. The V end was cut by 6 bases, the J end by 3 bases, with 14 bases between. This CDR3 has 15 residues. The CDR3 protein is CASSIRDTHTGELFF. As DNA, the CDR3 is TGTGCCAGCTCGATTAGGGACACCCACACCGGGGAGCTGTTTTTT.

This rearrangement joins TRBV5-1 to TRBJ2-7; 7 nucleotides match TRBD2. V was clipped by 4 bases and J by 2 bases; unmatched bases: 6. The germline V gene has CDR1 SGHRS and CDR2 YFSETQ. The CDR3 totals 14 residues. CDR3: CASSREGGTYEQYF. The CDR3 coding sequence is TGCGCCAGCAGCAGGGAGGGCGGAACCTACGAGCAGTACTTC.

CDR3 nucleotide sequence: TGTGCCAGCAGTGGATCAGGGGGCCTAGGGACCCAGTACTTC. Translation: CASSGSGGLGTQYF. The chain couples TRBV25-1 to TRBJ2-5; 8 bases match TRBD1. Germline V gives CDR1 MGHDK, CDR2 SYGVNS. CDR3 length: 14 amino acids. V lost 4 bases and J lost 7; bases outside the gene matches: 8.

The chain uses TRBV7-3 and TRBJ2-1, with TRBD2 as a possible D gene (6 bases). The germline V gene encodes CDR1 SGHTA and CDR2 FQGTGA. There are 15 residues in the CDR3. The V gene lost 5 bases and the J gene lost 4 bases, with 15 bases spanning the gap. The DNA for the CDR3 is TGTGCCAGCAGCCCCCAGGAGCGGGCTTACAATGAGCAGTTCTTC. This encodes CASSPQERAYNEQFF.

The chain joins TRBV7-3 to TRBJ1-3; D is ambiguous. The germline V gene has CDR1 SGHTA and CDR2 FQGTGA. The CDR3 runs 16 residues. V was pared by 2 bases and J by 0 bases, with 11 bases between. The CDR3 nucleotides read TGTGCCAGCAGCTTATCCCCCACACCCTCTGGAAACACCATATATTTT. It translates to CASSLSPTPSGNTIYF.

V is TRBV27 and J is TRBJ1-2; TRBD1 is a possible D gene (5 bases). The CDR3 sequence is 14 residues long. Germline V CDR1 and CDR2: MNHEY, SMNVEV (reference sequence). V lost 6 bases to trimming and J lost 6 bases, with 17 bases between them. The CDR3 loop reads CASRAGGASHGYTF. Here the CDR3 DNA reads TGTGCCAGCAGGGCGGGAGGGGCCTCACATGGCTACACCTTC.

The V and J genes are TRBV11-2 and TRBJ1-2, with 7 bases aligning to TRBD1. The CDR3 is 13 residues long. Germline CDR1 is SGHAT and CDR2 is FQNNGV. The ends lost 1 base at V and 4 bases at J; junction bases unmatched: 0. CDR3 residues: CASSLGDSYGYTF. The CDR3 nucleotides read TGTGCCAGCAGCTTAGGGGACAGCTATGGCTACACCTTC.

Only a few counts were recorded for this clone. The CDR3 sequence: CASSELSGRTTGELFF. CDR3 in DNA: TGCGCCAGCAGTGAACTTAGCGGGAGGACCACCGGGGAGCTGTTTTTT. This rearrangement joins TRBV10-1 to TRBJ2-2; 10 nucleotides line up with TRBD2. Germline loops: CDR1 WNHNN, CDR2 SYGVQD (reference sequence). V gave up 3 bases and J gave up 4 bases; unmatched junction bases: 5. The CDR3 contains 16 residues.

The chain links TRBV7-3 to TRBJ1-1; TRBD1 matches at 9 bases. The CDR3 consists of 13 residues. V shed 5 bases, J shed 6 bases, and the junction held 4 bases outside the gene matches. Germline loops: CDR1 SGHTA, CDR2 FQGTGA. The DNA for the CDR3 is TGTGCCAGCAGCACCGACAGGGGGGCTGAAGCTTTCTTT. Protein: CASSTDRGAEAFF.

This chain joins TRBV19 and TRBJ2-1, with 14 nucleotides matching TRBD2. The V gene's germline CDR1 is LNHDA and CDR2 SQIVND (reference sequence). With 2 bases clipped from V and 4 bases from J, the junction kept 7 bases outside the gene matches. This CDR3 contains 18 residues. CDR3 sequence: CASSITGLAGGPYNEQFF. The CDR3 DNA sequence: TGTGCCAGTAGTATAACCGGACTAGCGGGAGGACCATACAATGAGCAGTTCTTC.

Worth noting for this clone: This CDR3 is also generated by other DNA sequences in the sample. The chain recombines TRBV5-1 with TRBJ2-5, with D possibly being TRBD2 (6 bases). The germline V gene has CDR1 SGHRS and CDR2 YFSETQ. CDR3 length: 13 residues. Trimming removed 0 bases from V and 4 bases from J, with 7 bases in between. The CDR3, as DNA: TGCGCCAGCAGCTTGGGGGGAGGAGAGACCCAGTACTTC. This encodes CASSLGGGETQYF. The entire variable domain, with the rest obtained from reference TRBV5-1 and TRBJ2-5, is as follows: KAGVTQTPRYLIKTRGQQVTLSCSPISGHRSVSWYQQTPGQGLQFLFEYFSETQRNKGNFPGRFSGRQFSNSRSEMNVSTLELGDSALYLCASSLGGGETQYFGPGTRLLVL.

V usage is TRBV2 and J usage is TRBJ2-1; tentatively, D is TRBD2 (6 bases). CDR1 SNHLY and CDR2 FYNNEI come from the germline V gene. The V gene lost 4 bases and the J gene lost 2 bases, with 12 bases spanning the gap. The length of the CDR3 is 15 residues. The CDR3 spells CASSAREPPYNEQFF. CDR3 DNA: TGTGCCAGCAGTGCCCGGGAGCCCCCCTACAATGAGCAGTTCTTC.

This clone was detected once. The chain uses TRBV5-1 and TRBJ1-2; 7 nucleotides agree with TRBD1. The germline V gene has CDR1 SGHRS and CDR2 YFSETQ. J gave up 4 bases and V 4 bases, and 4 bases lay outside the gene matches. The CDR3 has 13 residues. This CDR3 is CASSQGQSYGYTF. The CDR3 DNA reads TGCGCCAGCAGCCAGGGACAGTCCTATGGCTACACCTTC. Together with reference TRBV5-1 and TRBJ1-2, the CDR3 gives the full variable domain: KAGVTQTPRYLIKTRGQQVTLSCSPISGHRSVSWYQQTPGQGLQFLFEYFSETQRNKGNFPGRFSGRQFSNSRSEMNVSTLELGDSALYLCASSQGQSYGYTFGSGTRLTVV.

The chain employs TRBV5-1 and TRBJ1-4; tentative D call: TRBD1 (6 bases). Per the germline V gene, CDR1 is SGHRS and CDR2 is YFSETQ. The CDR3 consists of 13 residues. Trimming shortened V by 4 bases and J by 8 bases, and 12 bases separated the two germline ends. The CDR3 DNA reads TGCGCCAGCAGCCCCGGGCAGGGGGAAAAACTGTTTTTT. It translates to CASSPGQGEKLFF. The full variable domain, completed using reference TRBV5-1 and TRBJ1-4, is KAGVTQTPRYLIKTRGQQVTLSCSPISGHRSVSWYQQTPGQGLQFLFEYFSETQRNKGNFPGRFSGRQFSNSRSEMNVSTLELGDSALYLCASSPGQGEKLFFGSGTQLSVL.

The V call is TRBV24-1, the J call TRBJ1-5; possible D gene TRBD1, 5 bases. The V gene lost 0 bases and the J gene lost 2 bases, with 10 bases spanning the gap. The V gene's germline CDR1 is KGHDR and CDR2 SFDVKD. The CDR3 covers 16 residues. The CDR3 DNA sequence: TGTGCCACCAGTGATTTGGAGGAAGGGGGCAATCAGCCCCAGCATTTT. This sequence encodes CATSDLEEGGNQPQHF.

V gene TRBV15 combines with J gene TRBJ1-5; 9 positions agree with TRBD1. Germline V gene lookup returns CDR1 LNHNV and CDR2 YYDKDF (reference sequence). The V and J ends lost 5 bases and 2 bases, in that order; junction bases with no gene match: 10. The CDR3 consists of 17 residues. In nucleotides, the CDR3 is TGTGCCACCAGCGAGTTGGACAGGGGAGAGGGCAATCAGCCCCAGCATTTT. Protein: CATSELDRGEGNQPQHF.

The rearrangement links TRBV28 to TRBJ1-2, with 7 bases identical to TRBD1. Germline V gene lookup returns CDR1 MDHEN and CDR2 SYDVKM. After removal of 1 base from V and 0 bases from J, the junction contained 8 bases not matched to a gene. The CDR3 sequence is 17 residues long. CDR3 DNA sequence: TGTGCCAGCAGTTTATTCCACTCGGGACAGACTAACTATGGCTACACCTTC. Translated: CASSLFHSGQTNYGYTF.

The rearrangement uses TRBV18 and TRBJ2-5; TRBD2 matches 8 bases. V dropped 3 bases and J dropped 5; count of bases not matched to a gene: 8. The length of the CDR3 is 15 residues. Germline CDR1 reads KGHSH; CDR2 reads LQKENI. CDR3 region: CASSPASGSGETQYF. The CDR3 nucleotides are TGTGCCAGCTCACCGGCCAGCGGGAGTGGGGAGACCCAGTACTTC.

The chain employs TRBV28 and TRBJ2-2; the match to TRBD2 covers 9 bases. The CDR3 has 16 amino acids. CDR1 MDHEN and CDR2 SYDVKM come from the germline V gene. V lost 2 bases and J lost 3; bases outside the gene matches: 4. The CDR3 DNA reads as TGTGCCAGCAGTTTAGCGGGAGGGCCCGACACCGGGGAGCTGTTTTTT. This sequence encodes CASSLAGGPDTGELFF.

To note about this clone: One end of the junction fails to match germline, which may point to a read error. V and J are TRBV6-5 and TRBJ1-2; 9 bases match TRBD1. Per germline, CDR1 MNHEY and CDR2 SVGAGI. The CDR3 covers 13 residues. CDR3 coding DNA: TGTGCCTCCATGGGGGGACAGGGTGGGAGATTTTACTTC. Translating gives CASMGGQGGRFYF.

This clone was found a few times. The chain recombines TRBV12-5 with TRBJ1-5, with TRBD1 as a possible D gene (5 bases). This CDR3 comprises 13 residues. Germline CDR1 is LGHNT and CDR2 is FRNRAP. The V and J ends lost 9 bases and 9 bases respectively, with 18 bases between them. Here the CDR3 reads CASAQLSGGPQHF. CDR3 coding DNA: TGTGCTAGCGCCCAACTCTCCGGGGGGCCCCAGCATTTT. Variable domain in full (rest from reference TRBV12-5 and TRBJ1-5): DARVTQTPRHKVTEMGQEVTMRCQPILGHNTVFWYRQTMMQGLELLAYFRNRAPLDDSGMPKDRFSAEMPDATLATLKIQPSEPRDSAVYFCASAQLSGGPQHFGDGTRLSIL.

V gene TRBV12-3 or TRBV12-4 combines with J gene TRBJ1-2; 7 bases fit TRBD1. Unmatched junction bases numbered 7, after V lost 5 bases and J lost 7 bases. This CDR3 is built from 13 residues. CDR3 bases: TGTGCCAGCAGTCCCGACAGGGCCGGTGGCTACACCTTC. It specifies CASSPDRAGGYTF.

V is TRBV7-9 and J is TRBJ1-4, with 8 bases identical to TRBD1. CDR3 length: 15 amino acids. The J segment lost 1 base and the V segment lost 5 bases, leaving 3 bases of the junction unmatched. Germline V gene lookup returns CDR1 SEHNR and CDR2 FQNEAQ (reference sequence). DNA of the CDR3: TGTGCCAGCAGCCAGACAGGGGTAACTAATGAAAAACTGTTTTTT. Amino acids: CASSQTGVTNEKLFF.

This clone was detected only once. V and J are TRBV7-9 and TRBJ2-1, with TRBD2 as a possible D gene (6 bases). V was pared by 1 base and J by 8 bases, with 18 bases between. The CDR3 spans 16 residues. Looked up from germline, CDR1 is SEHNR and CDR2 is FQNEAQ (reference sequence). The CDR3 DNA reads TGTGCCAGCAGCTTAGTACTAGCAGTCTGGAGGGATGAGCAGTTCTTC. Translated: CASSLVLAVWRDEQFF.

This chain uses TRBV6-4 with TRBJ2-1; possible D gene TRBD2, 6 bases. Germline-derived CDR1 and CDR2 are MRHNA and SNTAGT. V was trimmed by 8 bases and J by 0 bases, leaving 11 bases between them. This CDR3 region has 14 residues. The CDR3 is CASARTTSYNEQFF. The CDR3 nucleotides are TGTGCCAGCGCCAGGACTACCTCCTACAATGAGCAGTTCTTC.